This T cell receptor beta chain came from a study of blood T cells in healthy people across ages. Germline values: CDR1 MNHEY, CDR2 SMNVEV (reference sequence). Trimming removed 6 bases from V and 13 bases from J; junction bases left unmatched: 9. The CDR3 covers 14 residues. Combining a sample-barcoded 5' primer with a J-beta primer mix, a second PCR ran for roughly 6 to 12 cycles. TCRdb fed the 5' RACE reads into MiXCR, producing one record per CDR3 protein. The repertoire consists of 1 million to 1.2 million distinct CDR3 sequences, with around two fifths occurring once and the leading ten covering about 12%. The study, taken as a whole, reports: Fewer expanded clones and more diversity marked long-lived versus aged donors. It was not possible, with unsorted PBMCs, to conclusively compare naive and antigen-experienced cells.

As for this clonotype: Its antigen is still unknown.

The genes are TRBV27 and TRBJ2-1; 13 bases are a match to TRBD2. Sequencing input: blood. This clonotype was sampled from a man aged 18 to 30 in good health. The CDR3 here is CASRLAGGRTGQFF. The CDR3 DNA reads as TGTGCCAGCAGACTAGCGGGGGGGCGTACAGGACAGTTCTTC.